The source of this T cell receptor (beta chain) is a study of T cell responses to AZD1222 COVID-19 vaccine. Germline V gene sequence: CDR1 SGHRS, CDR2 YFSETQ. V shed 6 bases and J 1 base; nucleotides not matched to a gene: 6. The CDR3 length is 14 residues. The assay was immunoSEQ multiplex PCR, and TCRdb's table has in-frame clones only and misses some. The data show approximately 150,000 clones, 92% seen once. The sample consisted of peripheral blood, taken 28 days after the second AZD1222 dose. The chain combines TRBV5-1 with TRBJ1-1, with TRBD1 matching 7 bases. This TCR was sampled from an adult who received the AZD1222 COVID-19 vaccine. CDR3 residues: CASKVQGTNTEAFF. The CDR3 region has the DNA TGCGCCAGCAAGGTACAGGGGACGAACACTGAAGCTTTCTTT.